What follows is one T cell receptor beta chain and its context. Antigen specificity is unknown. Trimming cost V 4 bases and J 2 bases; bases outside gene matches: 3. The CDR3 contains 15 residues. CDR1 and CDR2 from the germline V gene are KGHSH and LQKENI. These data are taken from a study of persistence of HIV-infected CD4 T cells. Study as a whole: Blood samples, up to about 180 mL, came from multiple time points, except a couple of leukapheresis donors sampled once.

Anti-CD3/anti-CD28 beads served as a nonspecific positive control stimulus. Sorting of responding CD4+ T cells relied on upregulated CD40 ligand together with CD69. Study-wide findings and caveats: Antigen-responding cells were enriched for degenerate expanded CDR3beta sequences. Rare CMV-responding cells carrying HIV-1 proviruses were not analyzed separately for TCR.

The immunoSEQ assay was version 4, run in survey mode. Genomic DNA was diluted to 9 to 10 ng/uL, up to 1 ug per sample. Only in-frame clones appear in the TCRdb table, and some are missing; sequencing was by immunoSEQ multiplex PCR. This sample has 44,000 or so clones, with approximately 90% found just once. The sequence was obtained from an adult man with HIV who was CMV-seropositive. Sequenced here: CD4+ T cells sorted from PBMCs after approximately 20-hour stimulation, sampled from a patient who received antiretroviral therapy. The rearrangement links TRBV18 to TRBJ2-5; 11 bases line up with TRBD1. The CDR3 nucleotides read TGTGCCAGCTCACGGACAGGGGGCCCACAAGAGACCCAGTACTTC. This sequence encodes CASSRTGGPQETQYF.